Following are 30 T cell receptor beta chains from one sample sequenced in a study of shared clonotypes between healthy human individuals. Some clones are missing from TCRdb's copy, which holds only in-frame ones; the method was immunoSEQ multiplex PCR. The repertoire holds approximately 2.3 million clones, approximately 95% seen once, with around 0.4% in the top ten. The sequenced material came from naive CD4+ T cells from PBMCs. The subset denotes: CD45RA+ positively selected. These receptor sequences come from a man between 18 and 29 years old in good health. Some clones in this sample may be carry-over from other donors' samples.

The chain links TRBV27 to TRBJ1-1, with 9 bases that match TRBD1. J gave up 6 bases and V 3 bases, and 17 bases lay outside the gene matches. This CDR3 spans 18 amino acids. Germline V gene sequence: CDR1 MNHEY, CDR2 SMNVEV (reference sequence). The CDR3 DNA follows: TGTGCCAGCAGTTTTTCCTCATACCTACAGGGGGCGTTCGCTGAAGCTTTCTTT. Translating it yields CASSFSSYLQGAFAEAFF.

The sample holds a few counts of this clone. The rearrangement joins TRBV6-1 to TRBJ1-2; D is uncertain. Germline V gene lookup returns CDR1 MNHNS and CDR2 SASEGT. Trimming took off 8 bases at V and 4 bases at J, with 5 bases between the two ends. CDR3 length equals 10 residues. The CDR3 DNA follows: TGTGCCAGCTTGAGCTATGGCTACACCTTC. Amino acid sequence: CASLSYGYTF.

The CDR3 protein is CASTKHAPGLDTEAFF. The CDR3 bases are TGTGCCAGCACCAAACACGCGCCAGGGTTGGACACTGAAGCTTTCTTT. The genes are TRBV11-3 and TRBJ1-1, with a tentative D call TRBD1 (5 bases). The CDR3 consists of 16 residues. The germline gives CDR1 SGHNT, CDR2 YENEEA. V lost 7 bases and J 3 bases, leaving 21 bases between the germline ends.

V and J are TRBV6-6 and TRBJ1-5, with a possible D match to TRBD1 (5 bases). Trimming removed 8 bases from V and 0 bases from J, with 14 bases in between. This CDR3 is 15 amino acids long. Germline CDR1 is MNHNY and CDR2 is SVGAGI (reference sequence). CDR3 protein: CASLGAAYSNQPQHF. CDR3 DNA: TGTGCCAGCCTTGGGGCAGCTTATAGCAATCAGCCCCAGCATTTT.

The rearrangement uses TRBV5-3 and TRBJ2-3, with 8 bases fitting TRBD2. TRBV5-3 is an ORF, with its function uncertain. J lost 0 bases, V lost 3 bases, and 3 bases had no gene match. The CDR3 extends over 15 amino acids. The CDR3 bases are TGTGCCAGAAGCTGGCGGGGGGTTAGCACAGATACGCAGTATTTT. This encodes CARSWRGVSTDTQYF.

The chain is built from TRBV25-1 and TRBJ2-6, with unresolved D. This CDR3 is 16 amino acids long. V was trimmed by 6 bases and J by 4 bases, leaving 16 bases between them. Germline loops: CDR1 MGHDK, CDR2 SYGVNS. The CDR3 DNA reads as TGTGCCAGCAGCCTTACCCCAGGAGCCGGGGCCAACGTCCTGACTTTC. This translates into CASSLTPGAGANVLTF.

Written as DNA, the CDR3 is TGTGCCAGTACTGAACTAGCGTCCTACGAGCAGTACTTC. Protein sequence: CASTELASYEQYF. The V call is TRBV2, the J call TRBJ2-7; 7 nucleotides agree with TRBD2. With 9 bases clipped from V and 1 base from J, the junction kept 6 bases outside the gene matches. The length of the CDR3 is 13 residues. CDR1 and CDR2 (germline): SNHLY, FYNNEI.

The chain couples TRBV7-2 to TRBJ2-2, with D perhaps being TRBD1 or TRBD2 (8 bases each). The CDR3 loop spans 17 amino acids. The germline gives CDR1 SGHTA, CDR2 FQGNSA. V was shortened by 8 bases and J by 3 bases, with 22 bases between the two germline ends. CDR3 sequence: CASRTGSGSGDTGELFF. The CDR3 DNA reads as TGTGCCAGCCGGACAGGGAGCGGGAGTGGGGACACCGGGGAGCTGTTTTTT.

This chain connects TRBV6-1 to TRBJ2-5; 14 bases line up with TRBD2. The CDR3 runs 19 residues. V was clipped by 4 bases and J by 5 bases; unmatched bases: 15. CDR1 is MNHNS and CDR2 is SASEGT in the germline V gene. The DNA for the CDR3 is TGTGCCAGCAGTGTTGCAGTCGACGGGACTAGCGGGAGAGGGGAGACCCAGTACTTC. Translating it yields CASSVAVDGTSGRGETQYF.

The chain links TRBV7-7 to TRBJ1-1; unclear D gene. Germline CDR1 and CDR2: SSHAT and FNYEAQ (reference sequence). V was trimmed by 5 bases and J by 6 bases, leaving 13 bases between them. The CDR3 has 13 amino acids. The CDR3 DNA reads TGTGCCAGCAGCCCCCCCCCGCTATCTGAAGCTTTCTTT. Translating gives CASSPPPLSEAFF.

This clone has only one observation. The V call is TRBV19, the J call TRBJ2-7; D uncertain. CDR1 is LNHDA and CDR2 is SQIVND in the germline V gene (reference sequence). CDR3 length: 13 amino acids. V lost 0 bases to trimming and J lost 6 bases, with 9 bases between them. Written as DNA, the CDR3 is TGTGCCAGTAGTATAGACTTCAACCGCGAGCAGTACTTC. Translating it yields CASSIDFNREQYF.

The chain employs TRBV23-1 and TRBJ2-7; 9 positions agree with TRBD1. TRBV23-1 counts as an open reading frame of uncertain function. Trimming at V came to 8 bases and at J to 6 bases, leaving 20 bases not matched to a gene. CDR3 length: 17 residues. The CDR3 here is CASFLPRPGQGRGEQYF. CDR3 DNA: TGCGCCAGCTTCTTACCGAGACCGGGACAGGGTAGAGGCGAGCAGTACTTC.

As regards this clone: In the same sample, other DNA sequences code for this CDR3. The chain has TRBV6-1 and TRBJ2-7; D is possibly TRBD2 (5 bases). V lost 7 bases to trimming and J lost 3 bases, with 7 bases between them. This CDR3 spans 11 amino acids. Looked up from germline, CDR1 is MNHNS and CDR2 is SASEGT. DNA for the CDR3: TGTGCCAGCACTGCGGGCTACGAGCAGTACTTC. It encodes CASTAGYEQYF.

CDR3 residues: CASSETGRTFF. The CDR3 region has the DNA TGTGCCAGCAGCGAGACAGGTAGGACTTTCTTT. The chain recombines TRBV6-1 with TRBJ1-1; D is possibly TRBD1 (6 bases). The germline V and J ends were trimmed by 6 bases and 12 bases, with 14 bases remaining between them. The CDR3 has 11 amino acids. Looked up from germline, CDR1 is MNHNS and CDR2 is SASEGT.

In DNA form, the CDR3 reads TGTGCCGCTTCAAGGGTGGCCGGGGAGCTGTTTTTT. Its translation: CAASRVAGELFF. The V gene is TRBV30, the J gene TRBJ2-2; D gene uncertain. Germline V gene lookup returns CDR1 GTSNPN and CDR2 SVGIG (reference sequence). This CDR3 spans 12 amino acids. The germline V and J ends were trimmed by 8 bases and 6 bases, with 13 bases remaining between them.

The rearrangement links TRBV7-2 to TRBJ1-2; 9 bases agree with TRBD1. V gave up 5 bases and J gave up 3 bases; unmatched junction bases: 7. This CDR3 contains 15 residues. The germline V gene has CDR1 SGHTA and CDR2 FQGNSA. CDR3 in DNA: TGTGCCAGCAGCCCTAACAGGGGGCAACACTATGGCTACACCTTC. Its protein is CASSPNRGQHYGYTF.

The gene calls are TRBV5-8 and TRBJ2-3; D not certain. The V and J ends lost 6 bases and 4 bases respectively, with 12 bases between them. Per germline, CDR1 SGHTS and CDR2 YDEGEE. The CDR3 consists of 13 residues. The CDR3 loop reads CASNWIRADTQYF. The CDR3 coding sequence is TGTGCCAGCAACTGGATAAGGGCAGATACGCAGTATTTT.

V usage is TRBV9 and J usage is TRBJ2-3; D is ambiguous. The length of the CDR3 is 13 residues. Deletions cut 2 bases from V and 5 bases from J, with 9 bases between. Germline V gene sequence: CDR1 SGDLS, CDR2 YYNGEE. This CDR3 reads CASSVRVQDTQYF. For the CDR3, the DNA is TGTGCCAGCAGCGTCCGGGTTCAAGATACGCAGTATTTT.

The chain couples TRBV2 to TRBJ2-2, with TRBD1 as a possible D gene (6 bases). Trimming pared 2 bases from V and 0 bases from J, leaving 7 bases between. CDR1 is SNHLY and CDR2 is FYNNEI in the germline V gene. The CDR3 loop spans 15 amino acids. CDR3 amino acids: CASSETGSNTGELFF. The CDR3 DNA reads as TGTGCCAGCAGTGAAACAGGGTCGAACACCGGGGAGCTGTTTTTT. The full variable domain, with the rest looked up from reference TRBV2 and TRBJ2-2, is EPEVTQTPSHQVTQMGQEVILRCVPISNHLYFYWYRQILGQKVEFLVSFYNNEISEKSEIFDDQFSVERPDGSNFTLKIRSTKLEDSAMYFCASSETGSNTGELFFGEGSRLTVL.

The chain combines TRBV5-1 with TRBJ2-1; TRBD1 might be the D (6 bases). The V end was cut by 0 bases, the J end by 6 bases, with 13 bases between. The CDR3 runs 15 residues. Germline CDR1 and CDR2: SGHRS and YFSETQ. The CDR3 sequence is CASSLARTALNEQFF. As DNA, the CDR3 is TGCGCCAGCAGCTTGGCGAGGACAGCCCTCAATGAGCAGTTCTTC.

CDR3 loop: CASSREPIEKLFF. CDR3 coding DNA: TGTGCCAGCTCACGGGAACCGATTGAAAAACTGTTTTTT. This rearrangement joins TRBV6-1 to TRBJ1-4, with D hard to call. V lost 8 bases to trimming and J lost 7 bases, with 14 bases between them. Germline CDR1 is MNHNS and CDR2 is SASEGT. CDR3 size: 13 residues.

The chain has TRBV7-9 and TRBJ2-7; D might be TRBD1 or TRBD2, each matching 5 bases. The V and J ends lost 5 bases and 6 bases respectively, with 8 bases between them. Germline CDR1 SEHNR, CDR2 FQNEAQ (reference sequence). CDR3 length: 11 residues. This chain's CDR3 is CASSGAGEQYF. The CDR3 DNA sequence: TGTGCCAGCAGCGGGGCGGGCGAGCAGTACTTC.

The gene calls are TRBV15 and TRBJ2-5, with D perhaps TRBD1 (6 bases). V was pared by 1 base and J by 5 bases, with 20 bases between. From germline, CDR1 is LNHNV and CDR2 YYDKDF (reference sequence). This CDR3 spans 17 amino acids. The CDR3 reads CATSRVYRTLTGETQYF. The CDR3 nucleotides are TGTGCCACCAGCAGAGTATACCGGACTCTAACAGGGGAGACCCAGTACTTC.

The chain couples TRBV13 to TRBJ2-1; D possibly corresponds to TRBD2 (5 bases). Germline assignment: CDR1 PRHDT and CDR2 FYEKMQ (reference sequence). The V gene lost 2 bases and the J gene lost 15 bases, with 17 bases spanning the gap. This CDR3 comprises 13 residues. CDR3 protein: CASSLSMGSGLFF. In nucleotides, the CDR3 is TGTGCCAGCAGCTTAAGTATGGGGAGTGGACTGTTCTTC.

The chain uses TRBV4-1 and TRBJ2-1; the D gene is possibly TRBD1 (5 bases). The V gene lost 2 bases and the J gene lost 15 bases, with 23 bases spanning the gap. Germline loops: CDR1 MGHRA, CDR2 YSYEKL. The CDR3 is made up of 15 amino acids. The DNA of the CDR3 is TGCGCCAGCAGCCAACCCGCTTCGGATTTAGGGGTTAGGTTCTTC. Translation gives CASSQPASDLGVRFF.

J is TRBJ2-1 and V is TRBV7-3; tentatively, D is TRBD2 (5 bases). The CDR3 contains 15 residues. Germline assignment: CDR1 SGHTA and CDR2 FQGTGA. V gave up 5 bases and J gave up 6 bases, with 17 bases separating them. This CDR3 reads CASSPSAGVINEQFF. CDR3 bases: TGTGCCAGCAGCCCCAGCGCGGGTGTAATCAATGAGCAGTTCTTC. Supplemented by reference TRBV7-3 and TRBJ2-1, the full variable domain reads GAGVSQTPSNKVTEKGKYVELRCDPISGHTALYWYRQSLGQGPEFLIYFQGTGAADDSGLPNDRFFAVRPEGSVSTLKIQRTERGDSAVYLCASSPSAGVINEQFFGPGTRLTVL.

The V call is TRBV28, the J call TRBJ1-1, with TRBD1 matching 11 bases. The CDR3 extends over 13 amino acids. Germline lookup yields CDR1 MDHEN and CDR2 SYDVKM. Trimming removed 5 bases from V and 11 bases from J; junction bases left unmatched: 7. Written as DNA, the CDR3 is TGTGCCAGCAGTGTGGACAGGGGGCTAGCGGCTTTCTTT. Its protein product is CASSVDRGLAAFF.

The chain couples TRBV27 to TRBJ2-2; TRBD2 might be the D (6 bases). CDR3 size: 15 residues. The ends were cut back, 5 bases at V and 7 bases at J, with 17 bases in the middle. The germline V gene has CDR1 MNHEY and CDR2 SMNVEV (reference sequence). As DNA, the CDR3 is TGTGCCAGCAGTCTCCTGAGGACGGGGGTCGGGGAGCTGTTTTTT. It codes for CASSLLRTGVGELFF.

The chain is built from TRBV4-2 and TRBJ2-7; the D gene could be TRBD1 or TRBD2 (6 bases each). There are 16 residues in the CDR3. Trimming removed 5 bases from V and 6 bases from J, with 23 bases in between. Germline V CDR1 and CDR2: LGHNA, YNFKEQ. The CDR3 region has the DNA TGTGCCAGCAGCAAAGGAGAACGGGAGTGGGGGCTCGAGCAGTACTTC. Translation gives CASSKGEREWGLEQYF.

In this sample, this clone turned up once. The chain combines TRBV9 with TRBJ2-1; 7 nucleotides line up with TRBD2. After removal of 2 bases from V and 4 bases from J, the junction contained 9 bases not matched to a gene. This CDR3 comprises 16 residues. Germline V gene sequence: CDR1 SGDLS, CDR2 YYNGEE. This CDR3 is CASSVAPGLTYNEQFF. For the CDR3, the DNA is TGTGCCAGCAGCGTGGCGCCGGGACTAACTTACAATGAGCAGTTCTTC. The full variable domain, completed using reference TRBV9 and TRBJ2-1, is DSGVTQTPKHLITATGQRVTLRCSPRSGDLSVYWYQQSLDQGLQFLIQYYNGEERAKGNILERFSAQQFPDLHSELNLSSLELGDSALYFCASSVAPGLTYNEQFFGPGTRLTVL.